This T cell receptor beta chain was identified during a study of CD8 T cells in Susac syndrome. Reverse transcription used roughly 0.5 to 1 ug RNA and random hexamers. An immunoSEQ multiplex PCR generated amplified TCR beta CDR3 products spanning 54 Vbeta and 13 Jbeta. TCRdb recomputed calls from the immunoSEQ multiplex PCR reads with MiXCR, one row per CDR3 protein. The sample lists tens of thousands of distinct CDR3 sequences, 85% to 95% seen once, with about 0.29% in the top ten. Study findings and constraints: The study admitted that it had a relatively small number of individuals in its TCR sequencing and HLA analysis.

Germline V lookup: CDR1 SGHRS, CDR2 YFSETQ. V shed 4 bases and J shed 4 bases, with 15 bases lying between them. The CDR3 runs 15 residues. In this sample, this clonotype turned up once. Its target is unknown. The V and J genes are TRBV5-1 and TRBJ1-5; D may be TRBD1 (5 bases). Sequenced: CD8+ T cells from PBMCs. This sequence was found in a human donor in good health. As DNA, the CDR3 is TGCGCCAGCAGCCTTGAGGGAGGGGTGAATCAGCCCCAGCATTTT. Protein sequence: CASSLEGGVNQPQHF.